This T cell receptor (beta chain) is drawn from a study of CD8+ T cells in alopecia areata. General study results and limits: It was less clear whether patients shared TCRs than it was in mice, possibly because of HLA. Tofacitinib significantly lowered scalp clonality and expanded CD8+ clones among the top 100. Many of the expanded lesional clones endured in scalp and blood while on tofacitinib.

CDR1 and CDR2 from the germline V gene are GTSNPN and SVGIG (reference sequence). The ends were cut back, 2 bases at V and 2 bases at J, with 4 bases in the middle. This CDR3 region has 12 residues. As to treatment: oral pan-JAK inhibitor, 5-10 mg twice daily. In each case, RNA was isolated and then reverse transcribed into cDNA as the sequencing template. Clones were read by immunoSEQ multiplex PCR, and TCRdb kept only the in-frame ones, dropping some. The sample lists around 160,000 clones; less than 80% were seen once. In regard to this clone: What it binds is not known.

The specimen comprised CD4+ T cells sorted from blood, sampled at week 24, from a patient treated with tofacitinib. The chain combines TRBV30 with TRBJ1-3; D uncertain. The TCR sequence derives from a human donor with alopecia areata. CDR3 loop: CAWSQTGNTIYF. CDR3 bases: TGTGCCTGGAGTCAGACTGGAAACACCATATATTTT. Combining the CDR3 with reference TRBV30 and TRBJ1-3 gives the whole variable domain SQTIHQWPATLVQPVGSPLSLECTVEGTSNPNLYWYRQAAGRGLQLLFYSVGIGQISSEVPQNLSASRPQDRQFILSSKKLLLSDSGFYLCAWSQTGNTIYFGEGSWLTVV.